The sequence of this T cell receptor beta chain was determined in a study of blood T cells in healthy people across ages (dated by TCRdb to about 2015). About the full investigation: Template switching captured roughly one uniquely barcoded TCR beta cDNA molecule per two T cells in model experiments. Using the same blood draw, the study looked at two additional independent replicas of 1 million unique cDNA reads for two donors, one aged 18 to 30 and the other aged 80 or older. To avoid experimental bias, donors of different ages were spread randomly across the sequencing lanes. The donors were split into four age groups: young (average 16 years), middle-aged (around 37), aged (over 55) and long-lived (roughly 88). To track age-related changes in TCR beta repertoire diversity, the study relied on deep sequencing normalized with unique cDNA molecular identifiers.

V is pared back by 4 bases and J by 0 bases, with 10 bases lying between the germline termini. CDR1 and CDR2, per the germline V gene, are ENHRY and SYGVKD. CDR3 length: 14 amino acids, cysteine to phenylalanine. Only CDR3 DNA is held: 42 bases, read in frame from base 1. As to this clonotype: What antigen it recognizes has not been identified. No base quality values were provided; no much bigger clone lies one nucleotide off.

The library was prepared using 5' RACE. These reads were obtained on an Illumina HiSeq 2500. A second roughly 6 to 12 cycle PCR used a sample-barcoded 5' primer and a J-beta primer mix. A unique molecular identifier was introduced onto each TCR beta cDNA molecule by a template-switch 5' adaptor carrying 12 random nucleotides. Each sample yielded at least 3 million CDR3-containing paired-end reads. All of the RNA was converted into first-strand cDNA using the Mint cDNA synthesis kit, with a TRBC-specific oligonucleotide serving as the primer. After uracil-DNA glycosylase treatment, a first 18-cycle PCR used universal primers M1SS and BC2_uni_R on all cDNA. Under the source paper's analysis protocol: For normalization, 1 million high-quality reads, each with a distinct molecular identifier, were randomly selected from each sample. Instead of being binned into consensus sequences, reads that shared molecular identifiers were thrown out. CDR3 identification, clonotype clustering and error correction used MiTCR with a Q25 quality threshold and the strictest error-elimination algorithm. Lower-bound total TCR beta diversity was estimated with a nonparametric unseen species model using Euler transformation. The raw public data were reprocessed by TCRdb itself: fastp quality trimming at Q25, MiXCR clonotype calling, in-frame beta chains only. Identical CDR3 protein sequences are pooled into one entry, listed with their most common genes and DNA. TCRdb's processing, not the authors' own work, is the source of the V and J calls. The sample table lists hundreds of thousands of distinct CDR3 sequences, 40% to 50% of them with a count of one. The ten largest clonotypes hold about 21% of the sample.

The full study reports these points: Estimates of total diversity based on one million sequenced T cells were regarded as lower bounds and as underestimates. Compared with the aged group, the long-lived group had more naive CD4+ T cells, fewer expanded clones and increased TCR diversity, suggesting age selection. Since profiling was done on bulk unsorted PBMCs, naive and antigen-experienced compartments could not be conclusively compared. Because the CMV infection status of the donors was unknown, age-related changes in expanded clonotypes may potentially have been confounded. The percentage of naive T cells measured by flow cytometry correlated strongly with observed TCR beta diversity. As age increased, observed TCR beta diversity per million T cells dropped in a roughly linear way, and a significant reduction was already evident by age about 36.

The donors were 40 or so Caucasian individuals from Russia, aged about 6 to 100 years, who were systemically healthy. Each donor gave 8 to 10 milliliters of peripheral blood, drawn into EDTA-treated Vacutainer tubes. PBMCs were isolated by Ficoll-Paque density-gradient centrifugation, with at least 6 million obtained per sample. Trizol reagent was used to extract total RNA from the PBMCs, yielding at least 5.5 micrograms per sample. For every donor, an aliquot of PBMCs went through flow cytometry to measure the percentages of naive CD45RAhigh/CD27high T cells. This receptor chain uses TRBV10-3 and TRBJ2-7, and perhaps TRBD1 as D gene, on 6 matching bases. The receptor was derived from a man aged 55 to 70 in good health. Sequenced sample: blood. The base sequence is TGTGCCATCAGTGTACAGGGTAGCTCCTACGAGCAGTACTTC. The encoded protein is CAISVQGSSYEQYF.